This T cell receptor beta chain was recorded in a study of CD8+ T cells in alopecia areata. cDNA serving as the sequencing template came from extracted, reverse transcribed RNA. Assay: immunoSEQ multiplex PCR; the TCRdb copy retains only in-frame clones and omits some. The data show 65,000 to 95,000 clones, with 51% seen just once and just over 5.5% held by the top ten. Of note for this clone: No antigen is known for it.

Regarding the study as a whole: The study found higher clonality in lesional than normal scalp, especially in alopecia totalis/universalis.

CDR1 is MNHEY, CDR2 SVGAGI, per germline. Trimming cost V 2 bases and J 8 bases, with 15 bases left between them. The CDR3 consists of 14 residues. Input material: NKG2D-high CD8+ T cells sorted from blood. The TCR comes from a human donor with alopecia areata. The chain combines TRBV6-5 with TRBJ1-2, with D possibly TRBD1 on 5 matching bases. CDR3 sequence reads: CASSYIGGERGYTF. CDR3 DNA sequence: TGTGCCAGCAGTTACATCGGGGGGGAGAGAGGCTACACCTTC.